Presented here are 23 T cell receptor beta chains from one specimen sequenced in a study of CD8 T cells in ankylosing spondylitis. TCRdb processed the 5' RACE reads anew with MiXCR; each CDR3 protein has one entry. Of roughly 150,000 distinct CDR3 sequences listed, about 6.7% are singletons. The material sequenced was blood, either unsorted or a sorted T cell fraction (not recorded which). The receptors were sampled from a female donor with ankylosing spondylitis or in good health (not recorded which).

This clonotype was picked up many times. This chain connects TRBV6-6 to TRBJ2-5; no definite D call. Germline V CDR1 and CDR2: MNHNY, SVGAGI (reference sequence). Trimming left V 5 bases short and J 0 bases short, with 4 bases between. This CDR3 is 12 amino acids long. CDR3 sequence (DNA): TGTGCCAGCAGTACGGACCAAGAGACCCAGTACTTC. Its translation: CASSTDQETQYF.

This clonotype showed up many times. The V call is TRBV10-3, the J call TRBJ2-7, with 9 bases fitting TRBD2. The CDR3 covers 14 residues. The germline V gene encodes CDR1 ENHRY and CDR2 SYGVKD. The V and J ends lost 6 bases and 4 bases, in that order; junction bases with no gene match: 7. DNA for the CDR3: TGTGCCATCAGGGGGAGACTAGCGGATTACGAGCAGTACTTC. This codes for CAIRGRLADYEQYF.

In its sample, this clonotype was seen many times. The rearrangement links TRBV2 to TRBJ2-2; no clear D gene. The germline CDR1 and CDR2 sequences are SNHLY and FYNNEI. The CDR3 length is 15 residues. V was cut by 5 bases and J by 5 bases, with 15 bases left in between. CDR3 in amino acids: CASSMSTIVTGELFF. The CDR3 bases are TGTGCCAGCAGTATGAGTACCATTGTAACCGGGGAGCTGTTTTTT. The variable domain in full, completed from reference TRBV2 and TRBJ2-2, reads EPEVTQTPSHQVTQMGQEVILRCVPISNHLYFYWYRQILGQKVEFLVSFYNNEISEKSEIFDDQFSVERPDGSNFTLKIRSTKLEDSAMYFCASSMSTIVTGELFFGEGSRLTVL.

This clonotype was recorded many times. This chain connects TRBV3-1 to TRBJ1-1, with a possible D match to TRBD1 (5 bases). Germline lookup yields CDR1 LGHDT and CDR2 YNNKEL (reference sequence). CDR3 length: 12 residues. The V gene lost 4 bases and the J gene lost 9 bases, with 12 bases spanning the gap. The CDR3 sequence: CASSPAAGQAFF. The CDR3 nucleotides are TGTGCCAGCAGCCCTGCGGCAGGGCAAGCTTTCTTT.

This clonotype occurred many times. The chain recombines TRBV30 with TRBJ2-1; D gene uncertain. CDR3 length equals 14 residues. Germline loops: CDR1 GTSNPN, CDR2 SVGIG (reference sequence). The V and J ends lost 2 bases and 5 bases respectively, with 13 bases between them. Written as DNA, the CDR3 is TGTGCCTGGAGTCGAACGCCATTCGACAATGAGCAGTTCTTC. Translated: CAWSRTPFDNEQFF.

This clonotype was observed at least ten times. The V gene is TRBV5-1, the J gene TRBJ2-7; TRBD1 agrees at 8 bases. The CDR3 is 12 residues long. Germline CDR1 and CDR2: SGHRS and YFSETQ. The ends lost 4 bases at V and 10 bases at J; junction bases unmatched: 7. In DNA, the CDR3 is TGCGCCAGCAGCCTGGGACAGGCTGAACAGTACTTC. Encoded protein: CASSLGQAEQYF.

This clonotype was counted between two and nine times. The rearrangement links TRBV13 to TRBJ1-5; D is perhaps TRBD1 (5 bases). The CDR3 has 17 amino acids. The V gene's germline CDR1 is PRHDT and CDR2 FYEKMQ (reference sequence). Trimming left V 11 bases short and J 0 bases short, with 23 bases between. The CDR3 sequence is CAPRQSKSPYSNQPQHF. CDR3 coding DNA: TGTGCCCCCCGACAGTCCAAATCCCCTTATAGCAATCAGCCCCAGCATTTT.

In its sample, this clonotype was seen many times. The rearrangement links TRBV5-1 to TRBJ2-7; 8 bases align to TRBD2. Trimming removed 0 bases from V and 0 bases from J; junction bases left unmatched: 5. This CDR3 has 16 amino acids. Germline CDR1 reads SGHRS; CDR2 reads YFSETQ. As DNA, the CDR3 is TGCGCCAGCAGCTTGGAACCAGCGGGGGCCTCCTACGAGCAGTACTTC. Protein sequence: CASSLEPAGASYEQYF.

This clonotype was counted many times. J is TRBJ2-5 and V is TRBV20-1; D perhaps matches TRBD2 (6 bases). V lost 4 bases and J lost 1, with 7 bases in between. The germline V gene has CDR1 DFQATT and CDR2 SNEGSKA (reference sequence). The length of the CDR3 is 12 residues. CDR3 sequence: CSATGLQETQYF. The CDR3 DNA reads TGCAGTGCTACGGGACTCCAAGAGACCCAGTACTTC.

This clonotype was seen many times. The V gene is TRBV12-3 or TRBV12-4, the J gene TRBJ2-7; TRBD1 matches at 8 bases. V shed 6 bases, J shed 2 bases, and the junction held 6 bases outside the gene matches. The CDR3 consists of 14 residues. The CDR3 here is CASSLGQATYEQYF. CDR3 coding DNA: TGTGCCAGCAGCCTGGGACAGGCCACCTACGAGCAGTACTTC.

This clonotype showed up just a few times. This sequence joins TRBV19 and TRBJ1-2; possible D gene TRBD1, 5 bases. Germline CDR1 and CDR2: LNHDA and SQIVND (reference sequence). V was cut by 5 bases and J by 5 bases, with 12 bases left in between. CDR3 length: 13 residues. CDR3 nucleotide sequence: TGTGCCAGTAGTCGTCCAGGGCTATATGGCTACACCTTC. Translation gives CASSRPGLYGYTF.

The gene calls are TRBV7-2 and TRBJ2-3, with 10 bases aligning to TRBD2. The junction had 7 bases not matched to a gene; V was cut back by 1 base and J by 0 bases. The CDR3 totals 18 residues. The germline V gene has CDR1 SGHTA and CDR2 FQGNSA. CDR3 nucleotide sequence: TGTGCCAGCAGCTTAGGCTCGACTAGCGGGCGAAGCACAGATACGCAGTATTTT. Residues: CASSLGSTSGRSTDTQYF.

This clonotype was found many times. The chain couples TRBV6-1 to TRBJ1-3; 7 bases are shared with TRBD1. Germline assignment: CDR1 MNHNS and CDR2 SASEGT. The V gene end was trimmed by 4 bases and the J gene end by 0 bases; junction bases not matched to a gene: 6. CDR3 length: 16 amino acids. CDR3 bases: TGTGCCAGCAGTGTAATGGGACAGAGCTCTGGAAACACCATATATTTT. Translated: CASSVMGQSSGNTIYF.

This clonotype was picked up many times. The CDR3 nucleotides read TGTGCCAGCAGTTTGGGCGGGGGGGAGAGGGATACGCAGTATTTT. As protein: CASSLGGGERDTQYF. V is TRBV12-3 or TRBV12-4 and J is TRBJ2-3, with TRBD2 identical over 9 bases. Unmatched junction bases numbered 7, after V lost 3 bases and J lost 6 bases. This CDR3 is 15 amino acids long.

This sequence joins TRBV27 and TRBJ2-7, with D hard to call. V lost 0 bases and J lost 2, with 14 bases in between. This CDR3 comprises 16 residues. Germline CDR1 reads MNHEY; CDR2 reads SMNVEV (reference sequence). The CDR3 protein is CASSLSVFSNTYEQYF. In nucleotides, the CDR3 is TGTGCCAGCAGTTTATCGGTTTTCTCTAACACCTACGAGCAGTACTTC.

Only a few counts were recorded for this clonotype. The V and J genes are TRBV19 and TRBJ1-5; 10 nucleotides line up with TRBD1. The germline gives CDR1 LNHDA, CDR2 SQIVND (reference sequence). The CDR3 runs 14 residues. V trimming: 6 bases; J trimming: 8 bases; junction bases outside the gene matches: 7. CDR3 in DNA: TGTGCCAGTAGCCCGGGACAGGGGCTGGAGCCCCAGCATTTT. The encoded protein is CASSPGQGLEPQHF.

The V call is TRBV5-6, the J call TRBJ1-2; D gene ambiguous. From germline, CDR1 is SGHDT and CDR2 YYEEEE. The CDR3 has 12 residues. Trimming pared 4 bases from V and 7 bases from J, leaving 11 bases between. Written as DNA, the CDR3 is TGTGCCAGCAGCACGGACCTCGGTGGCTACACCTTC. Amino acids: CASSTDLGGYTF.

The chain carries TRBV24-1 and TRBJ2-2; D call uncertain. V was clipped by 2 bases and J by 2 bases, with 14 bases between them. The germline gives CDR1 KGHDR, CDR2 SFDVKD. The CDR3 is 17 amino acids. CDR3 DNA: TGTGCCACCAGTGATTCCACGCCCCTGGGAAACACCGGGGAGCTGTTTTTT. Encoded protein: CATSDSTPLGNTGELFF.

This clonotype has ten or more counts. The rearrangement joins TRBV3-1 to TRBJ1-4; D ambiguous. V was cut by 3 bases and J by 3 bases, with 8 bases left in between. Germline lookup yields CDR1 LGHDT and CDR2 YNNKEL (reference sequence). CDR3 length: 14 residues. Here the CDR3 DNA reads TGTGCCAGCAGCCAGCGCAGCTCTAATGAAAAACTGTTTTTT. Translation: CASSQRSSNEKLFF.

This clonotype was recorded many times. The genes are TRBV20-1 and TRBJ1-5, with D tentatively TRBD1 (6 bases). Between the trimmed V and J ends, which lost 8 bases and 3 bases, there was a span of 17 bases. This CDR3 has 14 amino acids. Germline CDR1 reads DFQATT; CDR2 reads SNEGSKA (reference sequence). This CDR3 is CSTYRVGSNQPQHF. The CDR3 DNA follows: TGCAGTACATACAGGGTAGGGTCCAATCAGCCCCAGCATTTT.

V is TRBV7-2 and J is TRBJ1-2; D may be TRBD1 (6 bases). The CDR3 is 14 amino acids. V gave up 5 bases and J gave up 2 bases, with 12 bases separating them. Germline V gene data show CDR1 as SGHTA and CDR2 as FQGNSA. The CDR3 DNA is TGTGCCAGCAGCGTCAGACAGGAGAACTATGGCTACACCTTC. Its translation: CASSVRQENYGYTF. The full variable domain, with the rest looked up from reference TRBV7-2 and TRBJ1-2, is GAGVSQSPSNKVTEKGKDVELRCDPISGHTALYWYRQSLGQGLEFLIYFQGNSAPDKSGLPSDRFSAERTGGSVSTLTIQRTQQEDSAVYLCASSVRQENYGYTFGSGTRLTVV.

In this sample, this clonotype turned up many times. This chain links TRBV6-5 with TRBJ2-7; TRBD1 matches 7 bases. CDR1 is MNHEY and CDR2 is SVGAGI in the germline V gene. The J segment lost 5 bases and the V segment lost 2 bases, leaving 9 bases of the junction unmatched. CDR3 length: 15 amino acids. CDR3 nucleotides: TGTGCCAGCAGTTACGTTCACAGGGGTGTGGACGAGCAGTACTTC. Amino acid sequence: CASSYVHRGVDEQYF.

This clonotype appeared a few times. CDR3 in DNA: TGTGCCAGCAGTTTAGCGCGGACAGCGAATTCACCCCTCCACTTT. This codes for CASSLARTANSPLHF. The chain is built from TRBV12-3 or TRBV12-4 and TRBJ1-6, with D possibly being TRBD1 (6 bases). The CDR3 is 15 residues long. Trimming stripped 0 bases from V and 7 bases from J, with 10 bases between.